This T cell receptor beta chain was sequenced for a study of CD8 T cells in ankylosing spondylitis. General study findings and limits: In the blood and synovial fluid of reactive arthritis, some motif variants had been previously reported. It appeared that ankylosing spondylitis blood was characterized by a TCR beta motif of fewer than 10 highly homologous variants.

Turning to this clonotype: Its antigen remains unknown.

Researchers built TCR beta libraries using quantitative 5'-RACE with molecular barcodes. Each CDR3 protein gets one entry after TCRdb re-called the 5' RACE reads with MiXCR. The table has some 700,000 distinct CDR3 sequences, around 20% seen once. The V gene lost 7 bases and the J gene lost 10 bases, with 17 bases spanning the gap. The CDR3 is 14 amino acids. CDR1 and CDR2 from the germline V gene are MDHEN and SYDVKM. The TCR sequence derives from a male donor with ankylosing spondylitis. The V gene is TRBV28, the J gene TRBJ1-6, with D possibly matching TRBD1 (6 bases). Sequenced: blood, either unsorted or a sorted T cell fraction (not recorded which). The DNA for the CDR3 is TGTGCCAGCATATTAACAGGGATGGGATCACCCCTCCACTTT. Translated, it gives CASILTGMGSPLHF. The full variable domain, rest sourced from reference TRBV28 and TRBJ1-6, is DVKVTQSSRYLVKRTGEKVFLECVQDMDHENMFWYRQDPGLGLRLIYFSYDVKMKEKGDIPEGYSVSREKKERFSLILESASTNQTSMYLCASILTGMGSPLHFGNGTRLTVT.